The 13 T cell receptor beta chains below come from one sample, sequenced in a study of OX40 agonist ivuxolimab in advanced cancers. The assay was immunoSEQ multiplex PCR, and TCRdb's table has in-frame clones only and misses some. The sample consists of 25,000 to 35,000 clones, more than 75% of them appearing once. This specimen consisted of CD4+ or CD8+ T cells sorted from blood, obtained in a trial of the OX40 agonist ivuxolimab. The receptor set was obtained from an adult with an advanced solid tumor such as melanoma, head and neck, liver or kidney cancer.

The chain links TRBV7-3 to TRBJ2-3, with 12 bases aligning to TRBD2. This CDR3 region has 17 residues. CDR1 and CDR2 from the germline V gene are SGHTA and FQGTGA. With V trimmed by 5 bases and J by 4 bases, 10 bases remained unmatched. CDR3 DNA: TGTGCCAGCAGCCCGAGACTAGCGGGAGTAGGAGCAGATACGCAGTATTTT. Protein: CASSPRLAGVGADTQYF.

The chain couples TRBV5-1 to TRBJ2-5; D is unresolved. The CDR3 sequence is 13 residues long. Trimming removed 1 base at V and 0 bases at J, with 4 bases between. The germline gives CDR1 SGHRS, CDR2 YFSETQ. This chain's CDR3 is CASSLNDQETQYF. In DNA form, the CDR3 reads TGCGCCAGCAGCTTGAACGACCAAGAGACCCAGTACTTC.

V and J are TRBV9 and TRBJ2-1, with 14 bases lining up with TRBD2. Trimming took 4 bases from V and 8 from J; bases not matched to a gene: 5. Germline-derived CDR1 and CDR2 are SGDLS and YYNGEE. This CDR3 has 15 amino acids. The CDR3 DNA sequence: TGTGCCAGCAGCCCGGGACTAGCGGGAGCGCATGAGCAGTTCTTC. Protein sequence: CASSPGLAGAHEQFF.

This chain joins TRBV7-9 and TRBJ2-7; possible D gene TRBD2, 6 bases. From germline, CDR1 is SEHNR and CDR2 FQNEAQ (reference sequence). V lost 4 bases, J lost 7 bases, and 11 bases lay in between. The CDR3 consists of 12 residues. CDR3 loop: CASSYPGGEQYF. CDR3 coding DNA: TGTGCCAGCAGCTATCCCGGGGGAGAGCAGTACTTC.

The chain couples TRBV7-9 to TRBJ1-1, with TRBD1 matching 8 bases. This CDR3 has 13 amino acids. The junction had 8 bases not matched to a gene; V was cut back by 9 bases and J by 5 bases. Germline lookup yields CDR1 SEHNR and CDR2 FQNEAQ (reference sequence). CDR3 in amino acids: CASRTGTGTEAFF. CDR3 coding DNA: TGTGCCAGTCGGACAGGGACAGGAACTGAAGCTTTCTTT.

The rearrangement links TRBV4-2 to TRBJ2-7, with D tentatively TRBD1 (6 bases). Trimming took 9 bases from V and 3 from J, leaving 12 bases between them. Germline V gives CDR1 LGHNA, CDR2 YNFKEQ. The CDR3 has 12 residues. The DNA for the CDR3 is TGTGCCAGTAGAGGACAGCTCTACGAGCAGTACTTC. Protein sequence: CASRGQLYEQYF.

The chain links TRBV27 to TRBJ2-7, with D maybe TRBD2 (6 bases). In germline, CDR1 is MNHEY, CDR2 SMNVEV (reference sequence). V lost 8 bases and J lost 0, with 14 bases in between. CDR3 length: 14 residues. The CDR3 region is CASGYSGTSYEQYF. CDR3 bases: TGTGCCAGCGGGTATAGCGGAACCTCCTACGAGCAGTACTTC.

The gene calls are TRBV28 and TRBJ2-1, with 7 bases lining up with TRBD1. CDR1 is MDHEN, CDR2 SYDVKM, per germline. This CDR3 has 15 amino acids. The V and J ends lost 7 bases and 5 bases, in that order; junction bases with no gene match: 11. CDR3 sequence: CASKIRGQQNNEQFF. CDR3 coding DNA: TGTGCCAGCAAAATACGGGGACAGCAAAACAATGAGCAGTTCTTC.

In its sample, this clone was seen once. The J gene is TRBJ2-7, the V gene TRBV28, with D perhaps matching TRBD2 (6 bases). Germline-derived CDR1 and CDR2 are MDHEN and SYDVKM. This CDR3 has 14 residues. The germline V and J ends were trimmed by 9 bases and 0 bases, with 15 bases remaining between them. The CDR3 sequence is CASRSSAISYEQYF. Written as DNA, the CDR3 is TGTGCCAGTCGATCTAGCGCTATCTCCTACGAGCAGTACTTC.

The V gene is TRBV7-9, the J gene TRBJ2-7; D may be TRBD1 or TRBD2 (5 bases each). There are 13 residues in the CDR3. Germline loops: CDR1 SEHNR, CDR2 FQNEAQ (reference sequence). The V gene lost 4 bases and the J gene lost 4 bases, with 11 bases spanning the gap. For the CDR3, the DNA is TGTGCCAGCAGCTCCGGTGGGGGATACGAGCAGTACTTC. As protein: CASSSGGGYEQYF.

J is TRBJ1-2 and V is TRBV28; D not certain. CDR1 MDHEN and CDR2 SYDVKM come from the germline V gene. CDR3 size: 12 residues. The germline V and J ends were trimmed by 4 bases and 3 bases, with 6 bases remaining between them. The CDR3 sequence: CASSSEYYGYTF. The CDR3 region has the DNA TGTGCCAGCAGTTCCGAATACTATGGCTACACCTTC.

V usage is TRBV29-1 and J usage is TRBJ2-3; 7 positions agree with TRBD2. Looked up from germline, CDR1 is SQVTM and CDR2 is ANQGSEA. V lost 4 bases, J lost 3 bases, and 7 bases stayed unmatched. The CDR3 extends over 14 amino acids. For the CDR3, the DNA is TGCAGCGTTGTCGGGCTAGCGGCTACAGATACGCAGTATTTT. It codes for CSVVGLAATDTQYF.

This chain links TRBV27 with TRBJ2-7; no firm D call. Germline V gives CDR1 MNHEY, CDR2 SMNVEV (reference sequence). The CDR3 loop spans 13 amino acids. Trimming took 5 bases from V and 3 from J, leaving 11 bases between them. As DNA, the CDR3 is TGTGCCAGCAGTCCCAACCTGGGCTACGAGCAGTACTTC. As protein: CASSPNLGYEQYF.